One and the same sample provided the 23 T cell receptor beta chains below, sequenced in a study of blood T cells in healthy people across ages. With a J-beta primer mix and a sample-barcoded 5' primer, a second PCR ran 7 to 11 cycles. TCRdb itself ran the 5' RACE reads through MiXCR, one entry per CDR3 protein. Of around 870,000 distinct CDR3 sequences detected, less than 35% appear once; the ten largest clones hold approximately 15%. Sequenced input: blood. The source is a woman at least 80 years old in good health.

This clonotype has at least ten counts. The chain employs TRBV5-6 and TRBJ2-7; 11 nucleotides match TRBD2. Germline V gene data show CDR1 as SGHDT and CDR2 as YYEEEE. The CDR3 covers 16 residues. Germline trimming cut 4 bases from V and 3 bases from J; bases unmatched to any gene: 9. The CDR3: CASSPGLAGGRYEQYF. Here the CDR3 DNA reads TGTGCCAGCAGCCCCGGTTTAGCGGGGGGGCGCTACGAGCAGTACTTC.

This clonotype was found many times. This chain connects TRBV7-2 to TRBJ1-6; D is unclear. The germline V gene encodes CDR1 SGHTA and CDR2 FQGNSA. Trimming left V 5 bases short and J 9 bases short, with 8 bases between. The CDR3 is made up of 12 amino acids. CDR3 sequence: CASSSGGSPLHF. The CDR3 bases are TGTGCCAGCAGCAGCGGTGGTTCACCCCTCCACTTT.

The sample holds many counts of this clonotype. This chain connects TRBV4-1 to TRBJ2-1, with TRBD2 matching 7 bases. Trimming removed 0 bases from V and 9 bases from J; junction bases left unmatched: 8. Germline V gene sequence: CDR1 MGHRA, CDR2 YSYEKL. CDR3 length: 15 amino acids. CDR3 sequence (DNA): TGCGCCAGCAGCCAAGATCCGGCGGGGGTGGGTGAGCAGTTCTTC. Protein sequence: CASSQDPAGVGEQFF.

This clonotype came up many times. The chain links TRBV12-3 or TRBV12-4 to TRBJ2-3; maybe TRBD2 (7 bases). The V and J ends lost 6 bases and 3 bases respectively, with 16 bases between them. The CDR3 spans 15 residues. The CDR3 protein is CASSQRGGQTDTQYF. The DNA of the CDR3 is TGTGCCAGCAGCCAAAGGGGGGGGCAAACAGATACGCAGTATTTT.

The chain carries TRBV11-2 and TRBJ2-1; TRBD2 is a possible D gene (6 bases). V lost 0 bases and J 15 bases, leaving 9 bases between the germline ends. This CDR3 is 11 amino acids long. Germline-derived CDR1 and CDR2 are SGHAT and FQNNGV. The CDR3 loop is CASSLDRGRFF. In DNA form, the CDR3 reads TGTGCCAGCAGCTTAGATCGGGGGAGGTTCTTC.

V and J are TRBV6-6 and TRBJ2-5, with a tentative D call TRBD1 (8 bases). The V end was cut by 1 base, the J end by 7 bases, with 13 bases between. Germline V gene sequence: CDR1 MNHNY, CDR2 SVGAGI (reference sequence). The CDR3 length is 14 residues. The CDR3 nucleotides are TGTGCCAGCAGTTACTTACAGGGGGGGGGGACCCAGTACTTC. It translates to CASSYLQGGGTQYF.

V and J are TRBV24-1 and TRBJ2-4; unclear D gene. The J call may be incorrect, as the DNA end agrees better with TRBJ2-5. CDR1 is KGHDR, CDR2 SFDVKD, per germline. The CDR3 is 12 amino acids. The chain's CDR3 is CATSGSVETQYF. In DNA form, the CDR3 reads TGTGCCACCAGTGGTTCGGTAGAGACCCAGTACTTC.

This clonotype was counted ten times or more. V is TRBV6-2 or TRBV6-3 and J is TRBJ2-5, with no clear D. Germline lookup yields CDR1 MNHEY and CDR2 SVGEGT. The CDR3 is made up of 15 amino acids. The ends were cut back, 1 base at V and 6 bases at J, with 15 bases in the middle. The CDR3 loop reads CASSYYGNGEKTQYF. CDR3 sequence (DNA): TGTGCCAGCAGTTACTACGGCAACGGTGAGAAGACCCAGTACTTC.

This chain joins TRBV28 and TRBJ2-3; D not certain. V was cut by 11 bases and J by 3 bases, with 18 bases left in between. Looked up from germline, CDR1 is MDHEN and CDR2 is SYDVKM. The CDR3 covers 14 residues. The CDR3 reads CASRSPVVTDTQYF. In DNA form, the CDR3 reads TGTGCCTCTCGAAGTCCCGTGGTTACAGATACGCAGTATTTT.

This clonotype came up many times. This chain uses TRBV28 with TRBJ2-7; the match to TRBD1 covers 8 bases. This CDR3 contains 16 residues. V lost 7 bases and J lost 5; bases outside the gene matches: 16. CDR1 and CDR2 (germline): MDHEN, SYDVKM. DNA of the CDR3: TGTGCCAGCACCCGAAGGGTTGGACAGGGCCCCCACGAGCAGTACTTC. Its protein product is CASTRRVGQGPHEQYF.

This clonotype was seen only a few times. The germline gene is not matched at one end of the junction; a read error may be the cause. J is TRBJ2-3 and V is TRBV20-1; 10 nucleotides agree with TRBD2. Germline values: CDR1 DFQATT, CDR2 SNEGSKA (reference sequence). CDR3 size: 15 residues. The CDR3 DNA sequence: TGCAGTGCTAGAGACCAGCGGGGGGGTACAGAAACGCAGTATTTT. Protein sequence: CSARDQRGGTETQYF.

Points on this clonotype: A much larger clone sits a single nucleotide away, making a read error possible. This chain connects TRBV29-1 to TRBJ1-2; D unclear. V lost 4 bases, J lost 0 bases, and 18 bases lay in between. The CDR3 runs 16 residues. Germline-derived CDR1 and CDR2 are SQVTM and ANQGSEA. The DNA for the CDR3 is TGCAGCGTTGTAGTGTCCAGAGGGCCGTCTAACTATGGCTACACCTTC. It is translated as CSVVVSRGPSNYGYTF.

The chain couples TRBV20-1 to TRBJ2-7; no reliable D call. The CDR3 is 16 residues long. The V end was cut by 6 bases, the J end by 4 bases, with 25 bases between. CDR1 and CDR2 from the germline V gene are DFQATT and SNEGSKA (reference sequence). In DNA form, the CDR3 reads TGCAGTGCCAAGAGTACCTCTCCTAACCGATATTACGAGCAGTACTTC. Residues: CSAKSTSPNRYYEQYF.

As concerns this clonotype: Here the CDR3 omits its conserved ending phenylalanine or tryptophan, so a read error is the likely source. V is TRBV11-2 and J is TRBJ2-3; D is uncertain. V shed 1 base and J shed 0 bases, with 8 bases lying between them. The CDR3 has 15 residues. Germline CDR1 and CDR2: SGHAT and FQNNGV. CDR3 amino acids: CASSLGVGSTDTQYC. In nucleotides, the CDR3 is TGTGCCAGCAGCTTAGGAGTTGGCAGCACAGATACGCAGTATTGT.

The table lists this clonotype with a count of one. The chain is built from TRBV5-6 and TRBJ1-2, with 7 nucleotides matching TRBD1. J was trimmed by 5 bases and V by 0 bases; bases with no gene match: 7. Per the germline V gene, CDR1 is SGHDT and CDR2 is YYEEEE. This CDR3 region has 15 residues. DNA for the CDR3: TGTGCCAGCAGCTTGGGACCAGACAGGGCTTATGGCTACACCTTC. This gives the protein CASSLGPDRAYGYTF.

Ten or more counts support this clonotype. This sequence joins TRBV29-1 and TRBJ2-7, with TRBD1 identical over 9 bases. Germline V gene lookup returns CDR1 SQVTM and CDR2 ANQGSEA. This CDR3 spans 14 amino acids. V shed 6 bases and J 1 base; nucleotides not matched to a gene: 7. CDR3 bases: TGCAGCGTCCTGGGACAGGGAGGTTCCTACGAGCAGTACTTC. Its protein product is CSVLGQGGSYEQYF.

Note on this clonotype: Possible read error: a much larger clone is one base away. Because the CDR3 is missing its conserved closing phenylalanine or tryptophan, this is likely a read error. The rearrangement joins TRBV5-5 to TRBJ2-1; 8 positions agree with TRBD1. The germline V gene encodes CDR1 SGHKS and CDR2 YYEKEE (reference sequence). The CDR3 sequence is 18 residues long. V lost 5 bases and J lost 1; bases outside the gene matches: 14. The CDR3 bases are TGTGCCAGCAGATCCGGGACAGGCCTCGTAAGGTCCTACAATGAGCAGTTCCTC. Translated: CASRSGTGLVRSYNEQFL.

Many counts were recorded for this clonotype. An end of the junction differs from the germline gene, which may be a read error. The chain employs TRBV7-7 and TRBJ2-1, with a tentative D call TRBD2 (6 bases). Germline V gene lookup returns CDR1 SSHAT and CDR2 FNYEAQ (reference sequence). The CDR3 totals 13 residues. As DNA, the CDR3 is TGTGCTAGCAGCCAACTGGGGGGCAATGAGCAGTTCTTC. Amino acids: CASSQLGGNEQFF.

This clonotype was observed at least ten times. The V and J genes are TRBV2 and TRBJ2-7; 8 bases map to TRBD2. Germline CDR1 is SNHLY and CDR2 is FYNNEI. This CDR3 spans 12 amino acids. V lost 6 bases and J lost 3; bases outside the gene matches: 1. The CDR3 region is CASRGLGYEQYF. CDR3 nucleotides: TGTGCCAGCAGGGGACTAGGCTACGAGCAGTACTTC.

Only a few counts were recorded for this clonotype. The chain combines TRBV5-6 with TRBJ1-2; TRBD1 is a possible D gene (6 bases). This CDR3 spans 14 amino acids. CDR1 and CDR2 from the germline V gene are SGHDT and YYEEEE. Trimming took off 3 bases at V and 4 bases at J, with 13 bases between the two ends. The CDR3 loop reads CASSYSGVPYGYTF. CDR3 DNA sequence: TGTGCCAGCAGCTACTCAGGGGTTCCCTATGGCTACACCTTC.

There are many counts of this clonotype. This chain connects TRBV5-1 to TRBJ2-7; 10 nucleotides match TRBD2. The CDR3 is made up of 16 amino acids. The V segment lost 3 bases and the J segment 0 bases; nucleotides outside the gene matches: 6. Germline CDR1 is SGHRS and CDR2 is YFSETQ. The CDR3 protein is CASSSGLAPTSYEQYF. The CDR3 bases are TGCGCCAGCAGCTCGGGACTAGCGCCTACCTCCTACGAGCAGTACTTC.

This clonotype came up many times. The V call is TRBV27, the J call TRBJ1-2; tentative D call: TRBD1 (5 bases). Deletions cut 5 bases from V and 7 bases from J, with 11 bases between. The CDR3 has 12 residues. Germline V CDR1 and CDR2: MNHEY, SMNVEV (reference sequence). CDR3 residues: CASSPGGSGYTF. As DNA, the CDR3 is TGTGCCAGCAGTCCCGGGGGGAGTGGCTACACCTTC.

The CDR3 protein is CASREGDTEAFF. As DNA, the CDR3 is TGTGCCAGCAGGGAAGGAGATACTGAAGCTTTCTTT. V usage is TRBV25-1 and J usage is TRBJ1-1; D uncertain. The germline CDR1 and CDR2 sequences are MGHDK and SYGVNS. The CDR3 is 12 amino acids. With 6 bases removed from V and 5 bases from J, the gap between germline ends came to 10 bases.